This T cell receptor beta chain was documented in a study of T cells in Graves' hyperthyroidism and ophthalmopathy (dated by TCRdb to the late 2010s). Regarding the research as a whole: Peripheral blood samples were taken at the time of initial diagnosis, prior to any treatment. The paper describes TCR Vbeta CDR3 sequencing of 140 or so peripheral blood samples, made up of 40 to 45 ophthalmopathy patients, over 70 hyperthyroidism patients and some 17 progressor patients. The 85 to 100 discovery patients were randomly split 7:3 into training and test sets. Whether ophthalmopathy could be predicted prospectively was tested in an independent validation cohort made up of some 20 hyperthyroidism patients plus 17 patients who later progressed to ophthalmopathy. To identify distinguishing TCR V-J signatures, a discovery cohort of 100 patients was used, comprising roughly 45 with Graves' ophthalmopathy and about 59 with stable Graves' hyperthyroidism. In roughly six Graves' hyperthyroidism patients, the study also compared T-cell repertoires from thyroid tissue with T-cell repertoires from blood. After blood sampling, hyperthyroidism patients were treated with methimazole at a starting dose of 30 mg daily, and ophthalmopathy patients were treated with high-dose intravenous methylprednisolone. What the work shows at the level of the full study, not this receptor alone: Most expanded thyroid clonotypes (frequency above 0.001) were also found in blood, which suggests that blood repertoires may mirror thyroid immune responses. In validation, the model predicted progression to ophthalmopathy a median of 6.5 months before onset, with about 64% sensitivity and 72.22% specificity. A model built on a 13 V-J signature distinguished ophthalmopathy from stable hyperthyroidism, reaching 85% to 90% sensitivity and about 81% specificity in cross-validation and 80%/75% in testing. No statistical method was used to set the sample size in advance, and investigators knew the group allocation.

Amplification of TCR beta CDR3 regions was carried out from RNA transcripts. The TCR CDR3 was subjected to a first round of RT-PCR using the HTBI primer set and the Qiagen OneStep RT-PCR kit. The libraries were constructed in a second round of multiplex PCR and then size-selected and purified. The libraries were sequenced on an Illumina HiSeq2000 using paired-end 100 bp reads. In the paper's pipeline: SOAPnuke was used to process the raw data, removing reads that contained adapters or uncalled bases, had a mean Phred below 15, or lacked an exact match to the constant primer or identifier. COPE v1.2.5 was used to merge high-quality paired reads, and clonotypes were defined as unique nucleotide sequences. MiTCR v1.1 was used to align the clonotypes against IMGT TRBV, TRBD and TRBJ reference segments. Analysis was restricted to V-J combinations with a frequency above 0.0001, which covered 99.2% of repertoires. A TCS score was defined as the ratio between F50 (clonal expansion) and ExV (chaos), using BLOSUM62-based TCRdist between CDR3 peptides within each V-J. Welch's t-statistics and random forest reduced around 550 V-J features to 13, which were used in a naive Bayes classifier (R e1071). Through fastp at Q25 and MiXCR, TCRdb rebuilt clones from the public reads, retaining in-frame beta chains. One record per CDR3 amino acid sequence lists the most common genes and DNA. The V and J calls, along with clone size, are taken from TCRdb and not from the paper's own processing. In all, the sample holds over 300,000 distinct CDR3 sequences, and approximately 14% of those were seen once. The ten largest clones add up to 34% of the sample.

CDR1 and CDR2, per the germline V gene, are SGHVS and FQNEAQ. V and J lose 4 bases and 0 bases, and a span of 12 bases separates them. Inclusive of the bounding cysteine and phenylalanine, the CDR3 is 15 residues long. The retained sequence is limited to the CDR3, 45 bases, with the frame set at the first base. The sample holds many counts of this clonotype. This receptor's antigen is unknown. Base qualities are not provided; no much larger clone lies one nucleotide away. Moderately to severely active disease, a Clinical Activity Score of at least 3, a NOSPECS grade of at least 4, and a duration under 3 months were present in ophthalmopathy patients. The study excluded patients with uncontrolled infections, other autoimmune diseases, pregnancy or lactation. Diagnoses were based on clinical symptoms, serum thyroxine and TRAb, thyroid ultrasound and orbital computed tomography. PBMCs were isolated from 7.5 to 10 ml of fresh peripheral blood by Ficoll-Paque density gradient centrifugation. Total RNA was extracted with Trizol reagent, and quality was checked on an Agilent 2100 Bioanalyzer.

The chain is made from TRBV7-8 and TRBJ1-1, and possibly TRBD1, on 5 matching bases. The sample taken for sequencing was blood. This receptor was obtained from a woman in her forties with Graves' ophthalmopathy. The CDR3 loop reads CASSSSGTVNTEAFF. The DNA sequence follows: TGTGCCAGCAGCTCTTCCGGGACGGTGAACACTGAAGCTTTCTTT.